This T cell receptor beta chain was documented in a study of graft-versus-host responses after intestinal transplantation. Looking at the study overall: Multivisceral, liver-intestinal, or isolated intestinal transplants were performed in recipients. Every recipient had anti-thymocyte globulin induction and roughly 3 years of tacrolimus plus steroids.

This clone occurred a few times. Antigen specificity is unknown. Overall study results and limits: GvH clones were identified in recipient marrow, with some first appearing in ileum or blood. Early post-transplant falls in HvG clones accompanied the peak levels of circulating GvH clones.

The repertoire was sequenced with immunoSEQ multiplex PCR; TCRdb's copy has only in-frame clones and lacks some. The table has around 100,000 clones, roughly 84% seen once. The sequence derives from a human donor who was the organ donor for an intestinal transplant. Specimen: unstimulated CD4+ T cells sorted from spleen or lymph node cells, collected before transplant.

CDR3 sequence (DNA): TGTGCCAGCAGCGAGTCCCGTCTAATCTATGGCTACACCTTC. Translating gives CASSESRLIYGYTF. The V gene is TRBV14, the J gene TRBJ1-2; no definite D call. Germline CDR1 SGHDN, CDR2 FVKESK. V was clipped by 5 bases and J by 4 bases, with 14 bases between them. The CDR3 consists of 14 residues.